Listed here is a single T cell receptor (beta chain). The antigen is undetermined. As for treatment: some 20 received Ad26.COV2.S at low or high dose, single or two shots; five or six received placebo; per-sample allocation not given. Sampling was performed 63 days after the first vaccine or placebo injection. V trimming: 1 base; J trimming: 1 base; junction bases outside the gene matches: 2. Germline V gives CDR1 LGHDT, CDR2 YNNKEL (reference sequence). This CDR3 has 15 amino acids. This entry comes from a study of Ad26.COV2.S vaccination and SARS-CoV-2 variants. Study-level background: Ad26.COV2.S, an intramuscular injection, was given once or twice 56 days apart.

Assay: immunoSEQ multiplex PCR; the TCRdb copy retains only in-frame clones and omits some. Here the sample spans some 350,000 clones, around 84% being singletons. The study's findings and limits: In vaccinated individuals, spike-specific CD8+ and CD4+ T cell responses reportedly displayed substantial breadth.

The chain carries TRBV3-1 (or the pseudogene TRBV3-2) and TRBJ2-3; TRBD1 matches 7 bases. The TCR originated in a person aged 18-60 years who received the Ad26.COV2.S COVID-19 vaccine or a placebo. The specimen comprised peripheral blood, sampled in a trial of Ad26.COV2.S vaccine versus placebo. CDR3 protein: CASSQGQGGTDTQYF. CDR3 DNA sequence: TGTGCCAGCAGCCAAGGACAGGGTGGCACAGATACGCAGTATTTT.